This is a list of T cell receptor beta chains from one sample in a study of beta chain features in type 1 diabetes. TCRdb's table, derived via immunoSEQ multiplex PCR, lists solely in-frame clones and lacks some. Of about 330,000 clones in the sample, roughly 11% were seen once. The source material was naive CD4+ T cells from blood. All receptors come from a young woman in good health. The conserved cysteine and the conserved F or W are not part of the CDR3 here.

TRBJ2-1,TRBV27,ASRWRETYNEQF
TRBJ2-3,TRBV30,AWSQGRTHTDTQY
TRBJ2-7,TRBV23-1,ASSQSLRDRGYEQY
TRBJ2-7,TRBV10-3,AIKGQSYEQY
TRBJ1-2,TRBV29-1,SAVDRGGIGYT
TRBJ2-5,TRBV27,ASSSGLAGAETQY
TRBJ1-2,TRBV11-2,ASSPDRGNYGYT
TRBJ2-1,TRBV7-3,ASSPQTRTDYNEQF
TRBJ2-7,TRBV29-1,SVTPGHLYEQY
TRBJ2-1,TRBV7-2,ASSRGLLAGDGGNEQF
TRBJ2-5,TRBV5-1,ASSLRLAEETQY
TRBJ2-1,TRBV27,ASNQPRGLGASNEQF
TRBJ2-1,TRBV4-2,ASSATGTSGRGLF
TRBJ2-3,TRBV28,ASSLRENTDTQY
TRBJ2-1,TRBV5-4,ASSYSGSSYNEQF
TRBJ2-7,TRBV7-2,ASSPGLAGVYEQY
TRBJ2-7,TRBV30,AWSITIDEQY
TRBJ2-2,TRBV7-2,ASSSIAGALNTGELF
TRBJ2-1,TRBV7-9,ASSRLADQF
TRBJ2-7,TRBV7-2,ASTEDMGASGGSYEQY
TRBJ2-7,TRBV13,ASSSQIVYEQY
TRBJ2-2,TRBV2,ASSAGLAGHTGELF
TRBJ1-1,TRBV5-6,ASSSSGLRYTEAF
TRBJ2-1,TRBV9,ASSVFENHGGAGYNEQF
TRBJ2-7,TRBV5-1,ASSFETGVTYEQY
TRBJ2-3,TRBV4-2,ASSQEGTEAISGRAYSRATQY
TRBJ2-5,TRBV7-3,ASSRDSSGGRQETQY